This paragraph reports one TCR beta chain. The sample comes from a study of blood T cell repertoires in COVID-19. Study in general: Sites across the United States, Italy and Spain contributed samples from acute and convalescent COVID-19. T cells, B-cell-depleted T cells, or PBMCs provided the cDNA or gDNA that served as material.

Methods used by the authors: Using reference gene primer amplification, nucleated cell counts were estimated. This table comes from immunoSEQ multiplex PCR, and its TCRdb copy is limited to in-frame clones, with some not included. Clone size and the V and J calls come from that table; the DNA yielded D and trimming. Here the sample spans 200,000 or so clones, around 83% being singletons. The germline CDR1 and CDR2 sequences are KGHSH and LQKENI. The CDR3 contains 16 residues. Deletions cut 6 bases from V and 3 bases from J, with 20 bases between. The source of this sequence is a woman in her 40s with acute or convalescent COVID-19. The rearrangement joins TRBV18 to TRBJ1-1; D might be TRBD1 (6 bases). The sample was peripheral blood. The CDR3 reads CASSWRGRWSDTEAFF. Here the CDR3 DNA reads TGTGCCAGCTCCTGGCGGGGGCGGTGGTCGGACACTGAAGCTTTCTTT.